The 23 T cell receptor beta chains below were found in one sample sequenced in a study of CD8+ T cells in alopecia areata. Reverse transcription of extracted RNA yielded cDNA, which provided the sequencing template. Generated by immunoSEQ multiplex PCR, the TCRdb table keeps only in-frame clones and is missing some. The sample has roughly 210,000 clones; less than 45% are singletons. Treatment defined: oral pan-JAK inhibitor, 5-10 mg twice daily. This specimen was CD4+ T cells sorted from blood, taken at approximately week 36, from a patient treated with tofacitinib. These receptors were collected from a human donor with alopecia areata.

This chain connects TRBV30 to TRBJ2-5, with TRBD2 matching over 7 bases. CDR3 length: 13 residues. V lost 3 bases and J lost 5; bases outside the gene matches: 6. The germline V gene has CDR1 GTSNPN and CDR2 SVGIG (reference sequence). CDR3 nucleotides: TGTGCCTGGAGCCTAGCGGCCCAGGAGACCCAGTACTTC. It codes for CAWSLAAQETQYF.

The CDR3 region is CASSLIAGTRGSQYF. The DNA for the CDR3 is TGTGCCAGCAGCTTGATCGCAGGGACTAGAGGGTCCCAGTACTTC. V usage is TRBV5-6 and J usage is TRBJ2-5; 8 nucleotides line up with TRBD2. Germline-derived CDR1 and CDR2 are SGHDT and YYEEEE. This CDR3 contains 15 residues. The ends lost 1 base at V and 9 bases at J; junction bases unmatched: 11.

DNA of the CDR3: TGCAGCGCTCTTTCGGCCTACGAGCAGTACTTC. This gives the protein CSALSAYEQYF. The chain employs TRBV29-1 and TRBJ2-7; D remains ambiguous. This CDR3 contains 11 residues. The V end lost 7 bases, the J end lost 2 bases, and 9 bases lay between the germline ends. CDR1 and CDR2 from the germline V gene are SQVTM and ANQGSEA.

The V call is TRBV5-1, the J call TRBJ1-3; D remains ambiguous. CDR3 length equals 14 residues. The germline CDR1 and CDR2 sequences are SGHRS and YFSETQ. V lost 7 bases, J lost 4 bases, and 15 bases lay in between. The CDR3 is CASRGEPSGNTIYF. Here the CDR3 DNA reads TGCGCCAGCCGTGGGGAACCCTCGGGAAACACCATATATTTT.

The chain has TRBV5-1 and TRBJ2-7, with 8 bases that match TRBD1. Germline V gene data show CDR1 as SGHRS and CDR2 as YFSETQ. J lost 3 bases, V lost 3 bases, and 5 bases had no gene match. CDR3 length: 14 amino acids. CDR3 protein: CASSSRDRNYEQYF. Written as DNA, the CDR3 is TGCGCCAGCAGCTCCCGGGACAGGAACTACGAGCAGTACTTC.

The table lists this clone with a few counts. The chain has TRBV30 and TRBJ2-7; 7 bases fit TRBD2. V trimming: 7 bases; J trimming: 0 bases; junction bases outside the gene matches: 12. Germline assignment: CDR1 GTSNPN and CDR2 SVGIG (reference sequence). This CDR3 region has 15 residues. The CDR3 protein is CALKVSGSPSYEQYF. The DNA for the CDR3 is TGTGCCTTAAAGGTTAGCGGGTCACCCTCCTACGAGCAGTACTTC.

The rearrangement links TRBV7-9 to TRBJ1-5; D perhaps matches TRBD1 (5 bases). Germline values: CDR1 SEHNR, CDR2 FQNEAQ (reference sequence). The V gene lost 1 base and the J gene lost 2 bases, with 12 bases spanning the gap. The CDR3 is 16 amino acids. CDR3 protein: CASSLESPGRNQPQHF. For the CDR3, the DNA is TGTGCCAGCAGCTTAGAGAGTCCAGGGCGCAATCAGCCCCAGCATTTT. Drawing the rest from reference TRBV7-9 and TRBJ1-5, the complete variable domain is DTGVSQNPRHKITKRGQNVTFRCDPISEHNRLYWYRQTLGQGPEFLTYFQNEAQLEKSRLLSDRFSAERPKGSFSTLEIQRTEQGDSAMYLCASSLESPGRNQPQHFGDGTRLSIL.

In its sample, this clone was seen a few times. This chain joins TRBV19 and TRBJ1-5; tentatively, D is TRBD1 (6 bases). The CDR3 loop spans 16 amino acids. Looked up from germline, CDR1 is LNHDA and CDR2 is SQIVND (reference sequence). V was shortened by 7 bases and J by 0 bases, with 16 bases between the two germline ends. CDR3 sequence: CASTAGALPSNQPQHF. As DNA, the CDR3 is TGTGCCAGTACGGCAGGGGCCCTCCCTAGCAATCAGCCCCAGCATTTT.

CDR3 nucleotides: TGTGCCAGCTCACCATCAGCGTCCGGCGATGAGCAGTTCTTC. This encodes CASSPSASGDEQFF. The chain recombines TRBV18 with TRBJ2-1; no definite D call. The V gene lost 2 bases and the J gene lost 8 bases, with 13 bases spanning the gap. CDR1 and CDR2 (germline): KGHSH, LQKENI. CDR3 size: 14 residues.

The chain employs TRBV5-1 and TRBJ1-2, with no clear D. CDR3 length equals 10 residues. CDR1 and CDR2 (germline): SGHRS, YFSETQ. Between the trimmed V and J ends, which lost 5 bases and 8 bases, there was a span of 7 bases. This chain's CDR3 is CASRGEGYTF. CDR3 nucleotide sequence: TGCGCCAGCAGAGGTGAGGGCTACACCTTC.

The sample holds a few counts of this clone. J is TRBJ2-1 and V is TRBV29-1; D unclear. Trimming stripped 7 bases from V and 6 bases from J, with 16 bases between. The CDR3 loop spans 13 amino acids. CDR1 is SQVTM, CDR2 ANQGSEA, per germline. In nucleotides, the CDR3 is TGCAGCGCCTCGGATATCCGTGGCAATGAGCAGTTCTTC. Translated: CSASDIRGNEQFF.

This clone was counted between two and nine times. At the DNA level, this CDR3 is encoded by other sequences in the same sample as well. The chain links TRBV28 to TRBJ2-7, with no clear D. The V end was cut by 1 base, the J end by 1 base, with 11 bases between. Germline V lookup: CDR1 MDHEN, CDR2 SYDVKM. The CDR3 runs 15 residues. CDR3 protein: CASSLSPRGSYEQYF. DNA of the CDR3: TGTGCCAGCAGTTTATCCCCGCGAGGTTCCTACGAGCAGTACTTC.

The chain recombines TRBV6-5 with TRBJ1-5; a weak D match, TRBD1 (6 bases). The germline V gene encodes CDR1 MNHEY and CDR2 SVGAGI. This CDR3 is 14 amino acids long. The germline V and J ends were trimmed by 0 bases and 7 bases, with 10 bases remaining between them. The CDR3 DNA follows: TGTGCCAGCAGTTACTCTTGGGGGGGCCAGCCCCAGCATTTT. The encoded protein is CASSYSWGGQPQHF.

The rearrangement joins TRBV11-2 to TRBJ2-3; D is perhaps TRBD1 (5 bases). The CDR3 is 15 amino acids. Germline CDR1 reads SGHAT; CDR2 reads FQNNGV. The ends were cut back, 3 bases at V and 7 bases at J, with 17 bases in the middle. CDR3 protein: CASSFSQGSMNTQYF. CDR3 sequence (DNA): TGTGCCAGCAGCTTCTCGCAGGGTTCCATGAATACGCAGTATTTT.

This chain connects TRBV19 to TRBJ2-6; D call uncertain. This CDR3 is built from 15 residues. Between the trimmed V and J ends, which lost 6 bases and 1 base, there was a span of 10 bases. In germline, CDR1 is LNHDA, CDR2 SQIVND (reference sequence). This CDR3 is CASSLIKSGANVLTF. The DNA of the CDR3 is TGTGCCAGTAGCCTAATCAAATCTGGGGCCAACGTCCTGACTTTC. The full variable domain, in which reference TRBV19 and TRBJ2-6 provide the parts outside the CDR3, is DGGITQSPKYLFRKEGQNVTLSCEQNLNHDAMYWYRQDPGQGLRLIYYSQIVNDFQKGDIAEGYSVSREKKESFPLTVTSAQKNPTAFYLCASSLIKSGANVLTFGAGSRLTVL.

V usage is TRBV29-1 and J usage is TRBJ2-3; no definite D call. The CDR3 has 13 amino acids. The V and J ends lost 4 bases and 6 bases respectively, with 14 bases between them. Germline CDR1 SQVTM, CDR2 ANQGSEA. For the CDR3, the DNA is TGCAGCGTTGGGGCACACCCGGAGGATACGCAGTATTTT. Amino acid sequence: CSVGAHPEDTQYF.

The V and J genes are TRBV5-1 and TRBJ2-5; 7 bases match TRBD1. This CDR3 is built from 16 residues. The J segment lost 2 bases and the V segment lost 5 bases, leaving 12 bases of the junction unmatched. The V gene's germline CDR1 is SGHRS and CDR2 YFSETQ. CDR3 in amino acids: CASSRQGDYTQETQYF. As DNA, the CDR3 is TGCGCCAGCAGTAGACAGGGAGATTACACTCAAGAGACCCAGTACTTC.

The V call is TRBV2, the J call TRBJ2-1; D is perhaps TRBD1 or TRBD2 (5 bases each). Germline CDR1 reads SNHLY; CDR2 reads FYNNEI. The CDR3 loop spans 14 amino acids. V was shortened by 0 bases and J by 12 bases, with 15 bases between the two germline ends. This chain's CDR3 is CASSEAGWGSPQFF. CDR3 coding DNA: TGTGCCAGCAGTGAAGCAGGATGGGGGAGTCCGCAGTTCTTC. The variable domain in full, with the rest retrieved from reference TRBV2 and TRBJ2-1, is EPEVTQTPSHQVTQMGQEVILRCVPISNHLYFYWYRQILGQKVEFLVSFYNNEISEKSEIFDDQFSVERPDGSNFTLKIRSTKLEDSAMYFCASSEAGWGSPQFFGPGTRLTVL.

This clone has only a few counts. The chain links TRBV19 to TRBJ2-3; 10 bases map to TRBD2. The CDR3 has 16 residues. Germline-derived CDR1 and CDR2 are LNHDA and SQIVND (reference sequence). The trim removed 3 bases at V and 0 bases at J, leaving 3 bases unmatched. This chain's CDR3 is CASSMTSGRSTDTQYF. In nucleotides, the CDR3 is TGTGCCAGTAGTATGACTAGCGGGCGTAGCACAGATACGCAGTATTTT.

A remark on this clone: One end of the junction is discordant with germline, which a read error may explain. The chain joins TRBV6-5 to TRBJ1-1; 7 bases match TRBD1. Germline V CDR1 and CDR2: MNHEY, SVGAGI. This CDR3 has 13 amino acids. CDR3 in amino acids: CASRPDLRGPQLF. As DNA, the CDR3 is TGTGCCAGCAGGCCGGACCTGAGGGGGCCTCAGCTCTTT.

This chain uses TRBV5-1 with TRBJ2-5; possibly TRBD1 for D (6 bases). Between the trimmed V and J ends, which lost 3 bases and 5 bases, there was a span of 14 bases. The germline gives CDR1 SGHRS, CDR2 YFSETQ. The CDR3 consists of 14 residues. The CDR3 reads CASSSGTSSETQYF. The CDR3 DNA follows: TGCGCCAGCAGCTCCGGGACATCATCCGAGACCCAGTACTTC.

Only a few counts were recorded for this clone. This chain links TRBV27 with TRBJ2-1; 8 bases map to TRBD1. The ends lost 6 bases at V and 9 bases at J; junction bases unmatched: 7. The CDR3 is made up of 13 amino acids. CDR1 is MNHEY, CDR2 SMNVEV, per germline (reference sequence). The CDR3 nucleotides are TGTGCCAGCAGCCGCGGACAGGGAGGTGAGCAGTTCTTC. Its translation is CASSRGQGGEQFF.

This clone was counted between two and nine times. This chain joins TRBV29-1 and TRBJ1-4; D unclear. V was pared by 4 bases and J by 1 base, with 4 bases between. Germline CDR1 SQVTM, CDR2 ANQGSEA. CDR3 length: 12 amino acids. The CDR3 loop is CSVGLTNEKLFF. DNA of the CDR3: TGCAGCGTTGGGCTAACTAATGAAAAACTGTTTTTT. Based on the CDR3 plus reference TRBV29-1 and TRBJ1-4, the full variable domain is SAVISQKPSRDICQRGTSLTIQCQVDSQVTMMFWYRQQPGQSLTLIATANQGSEATYESGFVIDKFPISRPNLTFSTLTVSNMSPEDSSIYLCSVGLTNEKLFFGSGTQLSVL.